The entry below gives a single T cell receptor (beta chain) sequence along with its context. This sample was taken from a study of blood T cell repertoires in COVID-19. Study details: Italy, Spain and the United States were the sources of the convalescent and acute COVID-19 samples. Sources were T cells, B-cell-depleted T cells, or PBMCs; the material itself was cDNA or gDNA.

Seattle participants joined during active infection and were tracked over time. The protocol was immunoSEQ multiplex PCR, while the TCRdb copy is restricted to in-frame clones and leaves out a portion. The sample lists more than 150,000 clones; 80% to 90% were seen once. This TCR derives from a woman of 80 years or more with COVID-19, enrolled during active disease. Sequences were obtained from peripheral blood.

Here the CDR3 reads CASSVDGAGAYEQYF. The CDR3 DNA is TGCGCCAGCAGCGTAGACGGGGCGGGGGCCTACGAGCAGTACTTC. The chain uses TRBV5-1 and TRBJ2-7, with 7 bases fitting TRBD2. Germline values: CDR1 SGHRS, CDR2 YFSETQ. The V and J ends lost 4 bases and 2 bases, in that order; junction bases with no gene match: 9. This CDR3 comprises 15 residues.